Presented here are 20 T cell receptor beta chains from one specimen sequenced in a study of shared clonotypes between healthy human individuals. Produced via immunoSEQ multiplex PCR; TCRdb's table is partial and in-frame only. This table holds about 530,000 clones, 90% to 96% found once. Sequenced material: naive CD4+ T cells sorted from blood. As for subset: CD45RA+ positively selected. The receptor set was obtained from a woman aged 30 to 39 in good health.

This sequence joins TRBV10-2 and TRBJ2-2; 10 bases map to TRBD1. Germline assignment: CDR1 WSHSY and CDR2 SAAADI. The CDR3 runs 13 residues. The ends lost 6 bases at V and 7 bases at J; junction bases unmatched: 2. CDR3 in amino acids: CASRGQGVGELFF. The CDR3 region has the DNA TGCGCCAGCAGAGGACAGGGGGTCGGGGAGCTGTTTTTT.

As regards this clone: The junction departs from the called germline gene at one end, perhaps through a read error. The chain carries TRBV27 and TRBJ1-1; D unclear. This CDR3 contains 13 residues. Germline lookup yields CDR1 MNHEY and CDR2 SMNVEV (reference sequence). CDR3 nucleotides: TGTGCCAGCAGTGGACTGCTGAAAACTGAAGCTTTCTTT. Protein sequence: CASSGLLKTEAFF.

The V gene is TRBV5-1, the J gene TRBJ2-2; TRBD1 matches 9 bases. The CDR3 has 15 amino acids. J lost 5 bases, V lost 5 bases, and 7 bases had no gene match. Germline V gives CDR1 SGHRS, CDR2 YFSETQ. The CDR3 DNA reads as TGCGCCAGCAGGCGGGACAGGGTGTTTACCGGGGAGCTGTTTTTT. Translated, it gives CASRRDRVFTGELFF.

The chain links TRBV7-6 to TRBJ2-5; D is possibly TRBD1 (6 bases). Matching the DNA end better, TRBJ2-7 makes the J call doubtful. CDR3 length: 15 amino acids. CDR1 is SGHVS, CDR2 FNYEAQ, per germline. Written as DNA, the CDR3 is TGTGCCAGCAGCTTAGCAAACTCAGGGGCGAACGAGCAGTACTTC. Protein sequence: CASSLANSGANEQYF.

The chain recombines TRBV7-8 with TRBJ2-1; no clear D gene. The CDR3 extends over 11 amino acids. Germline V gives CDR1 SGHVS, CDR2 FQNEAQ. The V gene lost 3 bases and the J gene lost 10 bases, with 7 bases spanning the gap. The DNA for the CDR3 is TGTGCCAGCAGCTTCTCCAGAGAGCAGTTCTTC. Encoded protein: CASSFSREQFF.

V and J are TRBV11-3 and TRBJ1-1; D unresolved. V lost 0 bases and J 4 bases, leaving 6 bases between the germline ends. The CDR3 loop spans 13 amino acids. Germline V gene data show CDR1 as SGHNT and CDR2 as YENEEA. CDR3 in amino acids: CASSLDLTTEAFF. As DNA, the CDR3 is TGTGCCAGCAGCTTAGATCTTACCACTGAAGCTTTCTTT.

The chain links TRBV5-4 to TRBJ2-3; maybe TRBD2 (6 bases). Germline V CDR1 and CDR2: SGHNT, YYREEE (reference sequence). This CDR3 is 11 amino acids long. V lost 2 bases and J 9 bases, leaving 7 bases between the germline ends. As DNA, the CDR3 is TGTGCCAGCAGCTTTGGAGGGACGCAGTATTTT. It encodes CASSFGGTQYF.

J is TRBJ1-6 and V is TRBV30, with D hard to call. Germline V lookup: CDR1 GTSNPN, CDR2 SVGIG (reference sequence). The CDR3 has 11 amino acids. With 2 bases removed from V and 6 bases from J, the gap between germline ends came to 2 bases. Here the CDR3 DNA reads TGTGCCTGGAGTCTTAATTCACCCCTCCACTTT. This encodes CAWSLNSPLHF.

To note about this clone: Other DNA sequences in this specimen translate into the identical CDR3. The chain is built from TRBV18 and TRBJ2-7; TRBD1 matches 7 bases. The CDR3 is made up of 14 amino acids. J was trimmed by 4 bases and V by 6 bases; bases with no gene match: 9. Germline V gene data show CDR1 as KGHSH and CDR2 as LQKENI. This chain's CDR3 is CASSPGTGAYEQYF. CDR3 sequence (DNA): TGTGCCAGCTCCCCCGGTACAGGGGCTTACGAGCAGTACTTC.

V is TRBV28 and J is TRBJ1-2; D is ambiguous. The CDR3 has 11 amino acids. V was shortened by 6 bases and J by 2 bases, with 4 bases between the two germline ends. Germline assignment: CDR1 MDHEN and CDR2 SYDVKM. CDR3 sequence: CASRGNYGYTF. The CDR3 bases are TGTGCCAGCAGGGGAAACTATGGCTACACCTTC.

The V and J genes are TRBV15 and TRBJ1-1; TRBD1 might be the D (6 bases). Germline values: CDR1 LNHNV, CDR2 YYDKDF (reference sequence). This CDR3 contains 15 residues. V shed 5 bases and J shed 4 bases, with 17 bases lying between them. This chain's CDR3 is CATSRRAGGPTEAFF. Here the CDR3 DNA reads TGTGCCACCAGCCGTCGTGCGGGGGGCCCCACTGAAGCTTTCTTT.

This CDR3 reads CASSYTGQISTDTQYF. Written as DNA, the CDR3 is TGTGCCAGCAGTTACACGGGACAGATAAGCACAGATACGCAGTATTTT. The genes are TRBV6-5 and TRBJ2-3, with 7 nucleotides matching TRBD1. The germline CDR1 and CDR2 sequences are MNHEY and SVGAGI. The V segment lost 2 bases and the J segment 0 bases; nucleotides outside the gene matches: 5. The CDR3 totals 16 residues.

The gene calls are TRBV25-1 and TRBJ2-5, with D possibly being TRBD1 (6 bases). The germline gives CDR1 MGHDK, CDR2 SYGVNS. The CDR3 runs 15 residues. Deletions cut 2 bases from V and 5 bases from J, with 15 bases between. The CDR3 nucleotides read TGTGCCAGCAGTGAAATCCAGGGGATGAGGGAGACCCAGTACTTC. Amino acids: CASSEIQGMRETQYF.

The CDR3 region is CASSITGSYEQYF. The CDR3, as DNA: TGTGCCAGTAGTATAACAGGCTCCTACGAGCAGTACTTC. V and J are TRBV19 and TRBJ2-7, with a weak D call TRBD1 (5 bases). V lost 2 bases to trimming and J lost 0 bases, with 5 bases between them. The CDR3 length is 13 residues. CDR1 is LNHDA, CDR2 SQIVND, per germline (reference sequence).

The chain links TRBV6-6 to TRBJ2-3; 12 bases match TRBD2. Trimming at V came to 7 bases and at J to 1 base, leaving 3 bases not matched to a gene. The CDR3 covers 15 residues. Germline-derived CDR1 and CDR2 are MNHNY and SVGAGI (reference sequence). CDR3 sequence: CASTRTSGGTDTQYF. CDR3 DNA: TGTGCCAGCACCCGGACTAGCGGGGGCACAGATACGCAGTATTTT.

The CDR3 DNA reads TGTGCCAGCAGTCGCGGGAGAGACAATGAGCAGTTCTTC. This encodes CASSRGRDNEQFF. The chain carries TRBV28 and TRBJ2-1; 7 bases agree with TRBD2. J gave up 5 bases and V 5 bases, and 3 bases lay outside the gene matches. Germline V gene lookup returns CDR1 MDHEN and CDR2 SYDVKM. This CDR3 contains 13 residues.

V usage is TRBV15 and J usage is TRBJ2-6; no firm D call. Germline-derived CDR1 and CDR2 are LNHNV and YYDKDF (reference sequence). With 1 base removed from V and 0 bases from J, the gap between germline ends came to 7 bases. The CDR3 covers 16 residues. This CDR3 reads CATSRGRPSGANVLTF. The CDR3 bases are TGTGCCACCAGCAGAGGCAGGCCCTCTGGGGCCAACGTCCTGACTTTC.

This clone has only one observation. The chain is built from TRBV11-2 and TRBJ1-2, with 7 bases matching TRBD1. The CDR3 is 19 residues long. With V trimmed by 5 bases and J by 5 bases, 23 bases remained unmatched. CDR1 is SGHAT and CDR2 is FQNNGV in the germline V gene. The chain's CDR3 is CASSPIASSQDRTQYGYTF. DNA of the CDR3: TGTGCCAGCAGCCCAATAGCATCCTCACAGGACAGGACACAGTATGGCTACACCTTC.

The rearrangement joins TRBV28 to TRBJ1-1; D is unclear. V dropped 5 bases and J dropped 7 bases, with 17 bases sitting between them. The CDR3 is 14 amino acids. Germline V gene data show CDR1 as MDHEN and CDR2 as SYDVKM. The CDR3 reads CASSPQTASGEAFF. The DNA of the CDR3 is TGTGCCAGCAGTCCGCAGACGGCAAGTGGTGAAGCTTTCTTT.

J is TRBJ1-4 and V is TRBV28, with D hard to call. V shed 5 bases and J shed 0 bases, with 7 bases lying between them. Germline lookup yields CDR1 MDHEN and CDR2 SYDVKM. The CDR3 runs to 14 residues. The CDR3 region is CASSRPATNEKLFF. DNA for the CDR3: TGTGCCAGCAGTCGACCAGCAACTAATGAAAAACTGTTTTTT.